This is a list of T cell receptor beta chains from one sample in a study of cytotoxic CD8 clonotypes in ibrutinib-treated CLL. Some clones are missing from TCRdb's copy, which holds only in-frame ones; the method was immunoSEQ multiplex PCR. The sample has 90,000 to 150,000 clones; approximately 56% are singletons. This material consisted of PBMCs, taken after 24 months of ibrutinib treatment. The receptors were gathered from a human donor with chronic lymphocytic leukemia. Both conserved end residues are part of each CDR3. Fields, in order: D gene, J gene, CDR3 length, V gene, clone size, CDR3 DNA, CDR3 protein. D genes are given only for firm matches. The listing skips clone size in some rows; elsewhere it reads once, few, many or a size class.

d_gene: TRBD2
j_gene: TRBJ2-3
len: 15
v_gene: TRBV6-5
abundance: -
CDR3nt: TGTGCCAGCAGTACGCCCCGTAGCGGGGTGGATACGCAGTATTTT
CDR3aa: CASSTPRSGVDTQYF

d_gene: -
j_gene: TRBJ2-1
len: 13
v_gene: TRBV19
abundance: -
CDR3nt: TGTGCCACCTCAACCCTGTCATACAATGAGCAGTTCTTC
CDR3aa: CATSTLSYNEQFF

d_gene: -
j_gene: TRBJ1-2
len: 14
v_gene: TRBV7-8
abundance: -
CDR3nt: TGTGCCAGCAGCTTAGGGGAGCAGGGCTATGGCTACACCTTC
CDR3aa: CASSLGEQGYGYTF

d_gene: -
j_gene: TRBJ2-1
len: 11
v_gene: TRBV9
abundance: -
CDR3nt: TGTGCCAGCAGCGTATCCAATGAGCAGTTCTTC
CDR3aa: CASSVSNEQFF

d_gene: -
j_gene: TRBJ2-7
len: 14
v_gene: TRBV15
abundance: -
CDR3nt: TGTGCCACCAGCAGAGAGGGGGGAGTCTACGAGCAGTACTTC
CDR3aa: CATSREGGVYEQYF

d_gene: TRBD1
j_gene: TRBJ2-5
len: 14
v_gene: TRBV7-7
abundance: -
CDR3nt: TGTGCTAGCTCGACAGGGACCGCCCAAGAGACCCAGTACTTC
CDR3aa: CASSTGTAQETQYF

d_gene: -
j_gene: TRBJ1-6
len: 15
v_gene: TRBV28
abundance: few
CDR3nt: TGTGCCAGCAGTTTAGGATGGTTGTTTAATTCACCCCTCCACTTT
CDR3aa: CASSLGWLFNSPLHF

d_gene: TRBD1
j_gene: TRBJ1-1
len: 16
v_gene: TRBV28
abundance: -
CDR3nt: TGTGCCAGCAGTGAGAGACGTCACAGGGGCGACACTGAAGCTTTCTTT
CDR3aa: CASSERRHRGDTEAFF

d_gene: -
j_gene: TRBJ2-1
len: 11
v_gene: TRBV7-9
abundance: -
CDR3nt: TGTGCCAGCAGCTTAGAGGAGGCTCAGTTCTTC
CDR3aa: CASSLEEAQFF

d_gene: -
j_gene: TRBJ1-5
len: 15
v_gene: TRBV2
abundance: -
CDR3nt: TGTGCCAGCAGTGGCGGTAGGGCAGACAATCAGCCCCAGCATTTT
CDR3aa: CASSGGRADNQPQHF

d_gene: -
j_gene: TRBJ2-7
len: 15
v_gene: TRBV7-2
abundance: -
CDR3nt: TGTGCCAGCAGCTTTCGACGGGGAGCCAACTACGAGCAGTACTTC
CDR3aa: CASSFRRGANYEQYF

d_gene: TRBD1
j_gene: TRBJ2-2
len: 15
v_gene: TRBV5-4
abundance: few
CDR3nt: TGTGCCAGCAGCTTGGCGACAGGGGGGAACGGGGAGCTGTTTTTT
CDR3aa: CASSLATGGNGELFF

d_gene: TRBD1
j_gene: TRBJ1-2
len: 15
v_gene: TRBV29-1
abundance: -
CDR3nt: TGCAGCGTCGTTTACGGGACAGGGGTGGGCTCTGGCTACACCTTC
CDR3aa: CSVVYGTGVGSGYTF

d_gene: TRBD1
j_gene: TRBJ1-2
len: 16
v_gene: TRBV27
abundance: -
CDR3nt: TGTGCCAGCAGTTTCCAGCCGGGACAGGGGCTGGGCGGCTACACCTTC
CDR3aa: CASSFQPGQGLGGYTF

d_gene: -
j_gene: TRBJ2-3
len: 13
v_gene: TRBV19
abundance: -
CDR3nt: TGTGCCAGTAGTATAGCTAGCACAGATACGCAGTATTTT
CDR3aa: CASSIASTDTQYF

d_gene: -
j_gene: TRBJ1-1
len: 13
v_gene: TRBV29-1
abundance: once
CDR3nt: TGCAGCGTACCCCGAGACCCCCAGGCTGAAGCTTTCTTT
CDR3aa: CSVPRDPQAEAFF

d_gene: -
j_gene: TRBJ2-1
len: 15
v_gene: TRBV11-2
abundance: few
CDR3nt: TGTGCCAGCAGCTTAGCACCCCCTTCCTACAATGAGCAGTTCTTC
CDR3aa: CASSLAPPSYNEQFF

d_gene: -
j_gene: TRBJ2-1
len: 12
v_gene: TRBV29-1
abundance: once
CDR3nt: TGCAGCGTTGACTTCTCCTACAATGAGCAGTTCTTC
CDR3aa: CSVDFSYNEQFF

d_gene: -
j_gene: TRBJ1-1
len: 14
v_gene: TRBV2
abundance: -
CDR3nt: TGTGCCAGCAGTGAATGGGGGGACCACACTGAAGCTTTCTTT
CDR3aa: CASSEWGDHTEAFF

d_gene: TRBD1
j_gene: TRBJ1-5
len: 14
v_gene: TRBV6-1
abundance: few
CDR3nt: TGTGCCAGCAGACAGGGGCATAGCAATCAGCCCCAGCATTTT
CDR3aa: CASRQGHSNQPQHF

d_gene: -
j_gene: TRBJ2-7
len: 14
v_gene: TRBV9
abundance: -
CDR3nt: TGTGCCAGCAGCCCAGGGACTCCCGAGGTTGGGCAGTACTTC
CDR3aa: CASSPGTPEVGQYF

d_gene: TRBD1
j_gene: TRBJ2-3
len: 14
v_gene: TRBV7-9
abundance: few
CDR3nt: TGTGCCAGCAGCTCGGACAGGGTACTAGATACGCAGTATTTT
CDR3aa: CASSSDRVLDTQYF

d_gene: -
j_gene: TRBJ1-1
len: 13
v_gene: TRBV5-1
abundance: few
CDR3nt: TGCGCCAGCAGCGAAACAGGTACCACTGAAGCTTTCTTT
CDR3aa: CASSETGTTEAFF

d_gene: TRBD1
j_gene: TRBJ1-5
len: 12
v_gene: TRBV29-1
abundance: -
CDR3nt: TGCAGCGCGGGACAGGGTAATCAGCCCCAGCATTTT
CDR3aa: CSAGQGNQPQHF

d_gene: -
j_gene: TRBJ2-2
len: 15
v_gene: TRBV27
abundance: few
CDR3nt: TGTGCCAGCAGTTTATCGCGCCTAGCCTCCGGGGAGCTGTTTTTT
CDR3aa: CASSLSRLASGELFF

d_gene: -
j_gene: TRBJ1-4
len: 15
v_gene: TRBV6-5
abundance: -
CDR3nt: TGTGCCAGCAGTTACTCGCCGGTGGGAAATGAAAAACTGTTTTTT
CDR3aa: CASSYSPVGNEKLFF

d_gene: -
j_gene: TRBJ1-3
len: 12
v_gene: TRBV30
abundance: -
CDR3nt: TGTGCCTGGACTTCGGGGGGAAACACCATATATTTT
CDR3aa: CAWTSGGNTIYF

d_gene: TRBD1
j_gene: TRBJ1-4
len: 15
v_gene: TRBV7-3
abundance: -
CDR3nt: TGTGCCAGCAGCGCCCGACAGGGAGAGAATGAAAAACTGTTTTTT
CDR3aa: CASSARQGENEKLFF

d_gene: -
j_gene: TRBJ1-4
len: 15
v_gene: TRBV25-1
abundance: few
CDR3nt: TGTGCCAGCAGTCCCAAGGGGCAGCTTAATGAAAAACTGTTTTTT
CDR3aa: CASSPKGQLNEKLFF

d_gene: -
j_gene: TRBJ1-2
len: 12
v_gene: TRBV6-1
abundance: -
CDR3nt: TGTGCCAGCAGAGCAGACCTCTATGGCTACACCTTC
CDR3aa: CASRADLYGYTF

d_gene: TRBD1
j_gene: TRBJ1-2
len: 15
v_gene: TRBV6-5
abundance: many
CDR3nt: TGTGCCAGCAGCCAAAGCAGGACAGGGGTTCGGGGCTACACCTTC
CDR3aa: CASSQSRTGVRGYTF

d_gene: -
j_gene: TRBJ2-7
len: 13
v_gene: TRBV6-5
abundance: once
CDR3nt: TGTGCCAGCAGTAGTACAGGGGGGGGCGAGCAGTACTTC
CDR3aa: CASSSTGGGEQYF

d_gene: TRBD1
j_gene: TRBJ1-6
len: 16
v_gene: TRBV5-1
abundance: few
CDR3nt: TGCGCCAGCAGCTTGGCGGACGGCAGGGGGAATTCACCCCTCCACTTT
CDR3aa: CASSLADGRGNSPLHF

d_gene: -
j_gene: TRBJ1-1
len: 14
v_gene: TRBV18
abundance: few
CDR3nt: TGTGCCAGCTCACTAGATGAAGGGACCACTGAAGCTTTCTTT
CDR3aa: CASSLDEGTTEAFF

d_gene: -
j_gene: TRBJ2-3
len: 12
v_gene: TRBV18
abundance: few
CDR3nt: TGTGCCAGCTCACCCGACGAGGATACGCAGTATTTT
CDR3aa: CASSPDEDTQYF

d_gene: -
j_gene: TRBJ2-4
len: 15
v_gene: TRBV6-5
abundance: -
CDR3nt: TGTGCCAGCAGTTACTCGACCCAGGGAAAAAACATTCAGTACTTC
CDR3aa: CASSYSTQGKNIQYF

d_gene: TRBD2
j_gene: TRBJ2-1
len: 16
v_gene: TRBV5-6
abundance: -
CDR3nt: TGTGCCAGCAGTTCCTTACCGGGACTAGTTGCCCCATCCCAGTTCTTC
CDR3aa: CASSSLPGLVAPSQFF

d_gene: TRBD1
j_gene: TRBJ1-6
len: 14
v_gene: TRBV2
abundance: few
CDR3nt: TGTGCCAGCAGTGGGGGACAGGCCACTTCACCCCTCCACTTT
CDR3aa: CASSGGQATSPLHF

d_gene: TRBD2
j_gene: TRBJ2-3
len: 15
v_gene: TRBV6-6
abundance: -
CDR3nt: TGTGCCAGCAGTAATGGACTAGCGGGGGGCGATACGCAGTATTTT
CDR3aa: CASSNGLAGGDTQYF

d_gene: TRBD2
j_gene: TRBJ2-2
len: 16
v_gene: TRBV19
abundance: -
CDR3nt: TGTGCCAGTAGTACAGGGACTAGCGGGGGCTCTGGGGAGCTGTTTTTT
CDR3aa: CASSTGTSGGSGELFF

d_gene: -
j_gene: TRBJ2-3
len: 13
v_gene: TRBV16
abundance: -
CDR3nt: TGTGCCAGCAGCCCCCCGGTCATAAATACGCAGTATTTT
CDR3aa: CASSPPVINTQYF

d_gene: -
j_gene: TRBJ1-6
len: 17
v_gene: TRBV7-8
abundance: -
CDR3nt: TGTGCCAGCAGCTTGGGGGGGGGAGGTTACCCCAATTCACCCCTCCACTTT
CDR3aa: CASSLGGGGYPNSPLHF

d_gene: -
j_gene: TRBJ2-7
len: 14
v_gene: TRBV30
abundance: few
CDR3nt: TGTGCCTGGAGTGGGGGCAGGGCTCTAAACGAGCAGTACTTC
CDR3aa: CAWSGGRALNEQYF

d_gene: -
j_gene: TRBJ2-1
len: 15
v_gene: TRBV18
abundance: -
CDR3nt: TGTGCCAGCTCACCAAGTTGGGACTCAGCAGGAGGGCAGTTCTTC
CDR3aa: CASSPSWDSAGGQFF

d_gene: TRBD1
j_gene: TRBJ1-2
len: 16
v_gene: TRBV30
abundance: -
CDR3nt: TGTGCCTGGAGTTCCCCCGGGACAGGGAAAAACTATGGCTACACCTTC
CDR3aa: CAWSSPGTGKNYGYTF

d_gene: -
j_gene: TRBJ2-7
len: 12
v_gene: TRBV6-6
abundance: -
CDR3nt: TGTGCCAGTTTAAGGGGTGGAGACGAGCAGTACTTC
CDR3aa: CASLRGGDEQYF

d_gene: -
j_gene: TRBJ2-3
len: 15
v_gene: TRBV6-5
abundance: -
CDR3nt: TGTGCCAGCAGTTACTCGTGGGCTAGCACAGATACGCAGTATTTT
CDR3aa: CASSYSWASTDTQYF

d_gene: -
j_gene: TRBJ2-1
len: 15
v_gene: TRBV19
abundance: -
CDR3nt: TGTGCCAGTAGTACTCAAGACAGTAGTGGGAATGAGCAGTTCTTC
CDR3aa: CASSTQDSSGNEQFF

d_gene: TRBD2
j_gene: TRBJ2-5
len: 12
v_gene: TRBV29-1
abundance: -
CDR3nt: TGCAGCGTTTCGGGCGGGGGGGTGGCCCAGTACTTC
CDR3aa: CSVSGGGVAQYF

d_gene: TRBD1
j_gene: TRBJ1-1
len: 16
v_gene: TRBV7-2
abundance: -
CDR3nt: TGTGCCAGCAACTTCAGGACAGGGGGGATGAGCACTGAAGCTTTCTTT
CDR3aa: CASNFRTGGMSTEAFF

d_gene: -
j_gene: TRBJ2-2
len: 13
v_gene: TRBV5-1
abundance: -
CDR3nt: TGCGCCAGCAGCCTCGGACTTACCGGGGAGCTGTTTTTT
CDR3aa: CASSLGLTGELFF

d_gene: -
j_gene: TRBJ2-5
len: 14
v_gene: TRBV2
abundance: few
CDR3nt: TGTGCCAGCAGTGTGGGGGGAAGTGGGGAGACCCAGTACTTC
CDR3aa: CASSVGGSGETQYF

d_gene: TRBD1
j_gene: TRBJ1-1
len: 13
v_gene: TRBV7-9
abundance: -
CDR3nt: TGTGCCAGCAGCCCCGGACAGGCTGTTGAAGCTTTCTTT
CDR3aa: CASSPGQAVEAFF

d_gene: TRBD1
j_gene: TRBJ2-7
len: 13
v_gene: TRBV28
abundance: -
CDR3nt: TGTGCCAGAGTCGGGACAGGGGGGTACGAGCAGTACTTC
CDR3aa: CARVGTGGYEQYF

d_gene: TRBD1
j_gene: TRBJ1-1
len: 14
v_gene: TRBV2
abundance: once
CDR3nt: TGTGCCAGCAGTGCCGGGACAGCCAACACTGAAGCTTTCTTT
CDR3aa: CASSAGTANTEAFF

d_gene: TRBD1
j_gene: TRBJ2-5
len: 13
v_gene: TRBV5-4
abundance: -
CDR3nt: TGTGCCAGCAGCTTGAGGGGGCTGGAGACCCAGTACTTC
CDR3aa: CASSLRGLETQYF

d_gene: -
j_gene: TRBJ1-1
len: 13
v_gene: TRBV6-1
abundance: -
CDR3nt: TGTGCCAGCAGCCGGGGGGCGAACACTGAAGCTTTCTTT
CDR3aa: CASSRGANTEAFF

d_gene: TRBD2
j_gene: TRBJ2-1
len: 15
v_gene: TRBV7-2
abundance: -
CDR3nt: TGTGCCAGCAGGTACGGCGGGGGGGCCGAGCGGGAGCAGTTCTTC
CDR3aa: CASRYGGGAEREQFF

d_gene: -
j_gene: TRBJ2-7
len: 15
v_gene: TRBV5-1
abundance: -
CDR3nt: TGCGCCAGCAGCCCGTCGGGGGCTGGGGGGTACGAGCAGTACTTC
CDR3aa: CASSPSGAGGYEQYF

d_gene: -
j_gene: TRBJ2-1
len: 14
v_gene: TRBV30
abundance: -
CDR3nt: TGTGCCTGGAGTCGGCTGGGGTCCTACAATGAGCAGTTCTTC
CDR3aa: CAWSRLGSYNEQFF